This entry lists 20 T cell receptor delta chains sequenced from one sample in a study of γδ T cells in repeated Plasmodium falciparum infection. Gammadelta T cells were flow-sorted from PBMC into Vgamma9/Vdelta2+ and Vdelta2-negative populations for bulk analysis. TCRdb used CATT to re-call clones from the multiplex PCR reads. The sample carries about 48,000 delta-chain clones, less than 2% recorded once. The specimen sequenced was gamma-delta T cells from blood. The receptors were gathered from a pool of human donors (malaria-infected and uninfected, not separated).

With respect to this clone: This DNA's translation differs at residue 12 from TCRdb's protein, which comes from a much larger clone; a read error is likely, and the protein shown is translated from the DNA. The V call is TRDV1, the J call TRDJ1, with D possibly called TRDD2 or TRDD3 (6 bases each). The J gene was not available in TCRdb and was assigned here by matching the DNA to germline segments. Germline CDR1 and CDR2: TSWWSYY and QGS. Trimming took off 2 bases at V and 0 bases at J, with 25 bases between the two ends. The CDR3 has 20 amino acids. CDR3 in DNA: TGTGCTCTTGGGGAAGTGTCCTACGGGGTGGGGGGGCAATACACCGATAAACTCATCTTT. The encoded protein is CALGEVSYGVGGQYTDKLIF.

This clone has only a few counts. No J gene was called, and the V gene is TRDV1; the table names TRDD3, a call not compared with the DNA. There are 22 residues in the CDR3. Looked up from germline, CDR1 is TSWWSYY and CDR2 is QGS. Written as DNA, the CDR3 is TGTGCTCTTGGGGAATCCTTCTCTTCCTCGCTACTGGGGGATACTGGGACCGGTAAACTAACCTTT. It yields the protein CALGESFSSSLLGDTGTGKLTF.

Concerning this clone itself: With a far larger clone one base away, a read error is the likely cause. The J segment was not called; the V segment is TRDV3; the D call in the table, TRDD3, was not verified against the DNA. CDR3 length equals 17 residues. CDR1 and CDR2 from the germline V gene are TVYSNPD and GDNSRS (reference sequence). This CDR3 reads CAFFTSGVLGDTAKLIF. The CDR3, as DNA: TGTGCCTTTTTTACCTCTGGTGTACTGGGGGATACAGCGAAACTCATCTTC.

Ten or more counts support this clone. This likely reflects a read error, since a far larger clone is one base away. In the same sample, other DNA sequences code for this CDR3. This chain links TRDV1 with TRDJ1; the D gene could be TRDD2 or TRDD3 (5 bases each). Germline V lookup: CDR1 TSWWSYY, CDR2 QGS. The CDR3 loop spans 13 amino acids. The chain's CDR3 is CALGDSYLDKLIF. Here the CDR3 DNA reads TGTGCCCTTGGGGACTCCTATCTCGATAAACTCATCTTT.

Ten or more counts support this clone. The TCRdb protein fails to match the DNA translation at residue 15; the protein reported here was translated from the DNA. V is TRDV1 and J is TRDJ1; TRDD3 aligns across 7 bases. Per germline, CDR1 TSWWSYY and CDR2 QGS. V was pared by 4 bases and J by 1 base, with 21 bases of the junction left unmatched. This CDR3 region has 20 residues. The CDR3 reads CALGGGRREGLGPSTDKLIF. The CDR3 DNA reads as TGTGCTCTTGGGGGTGGGAGACGAGAGGGACTGGGGCCCTCCACCGATAAACTCATCTTT.

This clone came up a few times. TCRdb pairs this DNA with a much larger clone's protein that differs at residue 15, likely a read error; the protein shown was translated from the DNA. The genes are TRDV1 and TRDJ1; 10 nucleotides match TRDD3. The J gene, missing from TCRdb, was assigned here through DNA to germline matching. The CDR3 is made up of 19 amino acids. CDR1 is TSWWSYY and CDR2 is QGS in the germline V gene. The junction had 19 bases not matched to a gene; V was cut back by 1 base and J by 8 bases. CDR3 amino acids: CALGERFSPLTGGLKKLIF. The CDR3 nucleotides are TGTGCTCTTGGGGAACGGTTCTCCCCGCTTACTGGGGGATTAAAGAAACTCATCTTT.

The sample holds a few counts of this clone. This DNA's translation differs at residue 19 from TCRdb's protein, which comes from a much larger clone; a read error is likely, and the protein shown is translated from the DNA. The chain recombines TRDV1 with TRDJ1; TRDD3 agrees at 10 bases. Germline V lookup: CDR1 TSWWSYY, CDR2 QGS. This CDR3 region has 21 residues. Here the CDR3 DNA reads TGTGCTCTTGGGGGGCCTACGGGTACTGGGGGATCACTCTCTTACACCGATAAACACATCTTT. Its protein is CALGGPTGTGGSLSYTDKHIF.

This clone was counted between two and nine times. A much larger clone is a single base away; this may be a read error. This CDR3 is also generated by other DNA sequences in the sample. CDR3 residues: CALGHNEGWGVRELIF. The CDR3 DNA is TGTGCTCTTGGGCACAATGAAGGCTGGGGGGTGAGGGAACTCATCTTT. The V and J genes are TRDV1 and TRDJ1; 7 nucleotides line up with TRDD3. The J gene was missing in TCRdb and was found by matching the end of the DNA to germline. The trim removed 5 bases at V and 9 bases at J, leaving 18 bases unmatched. The CDR3 is 16 amino acids. Germline CDR1 is TSWWSYY and CDR2 is QGS.

This clone was recorded many times. The chain joins TRDV2 to TRDJ1, with D tentatively TRDD3 (5 bases). Germline CDR1 GEAIGNYY, CDR2 EKD. The CDR3 sequence is 14 residues long. V lost 3 bases, J lost 0 bases, and 10 bases lay in between. Written as DNA, the CDR3 is TGTGCCTGTGACGGGTTGGGGAACACCGATAAACTCATCTTT. This encodes CACDGLGNTDKLIF.

This clone was detected a few times. TCRdb pairs this DNA with a much larger clone's protein that differs at residue 13, likely a read error; the protein shown was translated from the DNA. The chain recombines TRDV1 with TRDJ1; 7 nucleotides agree with TRDD2. TCRdb records no J gene; here it was assigned by comparing the DNA to germline. Germline V gives CDR1 TSWWSYY, CDR2 QGS. Losses at the gene ends were 3 bases for V and 0 bases for J; bases not matched to a gene: 19. The CDR3 contains 20 residues. The CDR3 DNA reads as TGTGCTCTTGGGGATCCTTCCTCCGTCGGGGGGCTTCCGTACACCGATAAACTCATCTTT. It translates to CALGDPSSVGGLPYTDKLIF.

Concerning this clone itself: The protein that TCRdb holds for this DNA derives from a much larger clone and differs from the translated DNA at residue 13, which likely indicates a read error; the protein shown here is translated from the DNA. The V call is TRDV1, the J call TRDJ1; 7 bases agree with TRDD2. TCRdb lists no J gene, so it was determined here by aligning the DNA to germline. This CDR3 spans 18 amino acids. J gave up 8 bases and V 0 bases, and 18 bases lay outside the gene matches. Germline V gives CDR1 TSWWSYY, CDR2 QGS. CDR3 amino acids: CALGELFPSSLTVRKLIF. Written as DNA, the CDR3 is TGTGCTCTTGGGGAACTTTTTCCTTCCTCCCTTACGGTCAGGAAACTCATCTTT.

This clone has a count of ten or more. The protein in TCRdb stems from a much larger clone and differs at residue 3 from this DNA's translation, likely a read error; here the protein is translated from the DNA. This chain connects TRDV2 to TRDJ2, with TRDD3 identical over 11 bases. Here the J gene was assigned by germline matching of the DNA, as TCRdb has none. There are 17 residues in the CDR3. Germline CDR1 reads GEAIGNYY; CDR2 reads EKD. The CDR3 loop is CARDVDWGIRLTAQLFF. CDR3 nucleotide sequence: TGTGCCCGTGACGTCGACTGGGGGATAAGGTTGACAGCACAACTCTTCTTT.

The table lists this clone with many counts. It may be a read error: a sequence one base away is much more abundant. Different DNA sequences within this sample yield the same CDR3. The chain joins TRDV2 to TRDJ1; 13 nucleotides match TRDD3. V was clipped by 0 bases and J by 5 bases; unmatched bases: 11. The CDR3 is 18 residues long. From germline, CDR1 is GEAIGNYY and CDR2 EKD. CDR3 DNA sequence: TGTGCCTGTGACACCGGGAAGTTACTGGGGGATACGCCTGATAAACTCATCTTT. It encodes CACDTGKLLGDTPDKLIF.

This clone was detected ten times or more. TCRdb records a much larger clone's protein for this DNA, with a difference at residue 5 that likely arises from a read error; the protein given is the translation of the DNA. The J gene is TRDJ1, the V gene TRDV2; D uncertain. This CDR3 is 18 amino acids long. V was shortened by 3 bases and J by 0 bases, with 22 bases between the two germline ends. Per the germline V gene, CDR1 is GEAIGNYY and CDR2 is EKD. The CDR3 region has the DNA TGTGCCTGTGACGCGAAGTACTACCAGCCGATGTACACCGATAAACTCATCTTT. Its protein is CACDAKYYQPMYTDKLIF.

About this clone itself: With a far larger clone one base away, a read error is the likely cause. Other DNA sequences in this specimen translate into the identical CDR3. The chain couples TRDV2 to TRDJ1; 7 nucleotides align to TRDD3. This CDR3 comprises 15 residues. In germline, CDR1 is GEAIGNYY, CDR2 EKD. CDR3 in amino acids: CACDTIGDKSDKLIF. The CDR3, as DNA: TGTGCCTGTGACACCATAGGGGATAAATCCGATAAACTTATCTTT.

This clone occurred many times. TCRdb lists the protein of a much larger clone for this DNA, which differs at residue 13, so this is likely a read error; the protein given here is translated from the DNA itself. V usage is TRDV1 and J usage is TRDJ1; 12 bases match TRDD3. The CDR3 sequence is 18 residues long. Germline CDR1 reads TSWWSYY; CDR2 reads QGS. The V gene end was trimmed by 5 bases and the J gene end by 4 bases; junction bases not matched to a gene: 14. DNA of the CDR3: TGTGCTCTTGGGACCCCAGTACTACTGGGGGATACTGTCGATAAACTCATCTTT. This gives the protein CALGTPVLLGDTVDKLIF.

Concerning this clone: TCRdb's listed protein matches a much larger clone and diverges from this DNA's translation at residue 12, likely through a read error; the protein shown comes from the DNA. The chain couples TRDV1 to TRDJ2; weak D call: TRDD2 (6 bases). The J gene, not given by TCRdb, was assigned here from a germline match of the nucleotide sequence. Per germline, CDR1 TSWWSYY and CDR2 QGS. V was clipped by 3 bases and J by 9 bases, with 20 bases between them. This CDR3 has 16 amino acids. The DNA of the CDR3 is TGTGCTCTTGGGGACATCCTACACGCAGGCACAACACAACTCTTCTTT. Translation gives CALGDILHAGTTQLFF.

To note about this clone: A far larger clone is one base from this, pointing to a likely read error. The sample has other DNA sequences that encode this CDR3 too. The chain has TRDV1 and TRDJ1; 8 nucleotides align to TRDD3. Germline CDR1 is TSWWSYY and CDR2 is QGS. The CDR3 is 16 amino acids. V trimming: 8 bases; J trimming: 1 base; junction bases outside the gene matches: 12. The chain's CDR3 is CALRKWGIYGTDKLIF. Here the CDR3 DNA reads TGTGCTCTTAGGAAATGGGGGATCTATGGCACCGATAAACTCATCTTT.

A word on this clone: TCRdb lists the protein of a much larger clone for this DNA, which differs at residue 9, so this is likely a read error; the protein given here is translated from the DNA itself. The chain is built from TRDV1 and TRDJ1; 7 bases map to TRDD2. The V gene end was trimmed by 3 bases and the J gene end by 6 bases; junction bases not matched to a gene: 10. CDR1 and CDR2 (germline): TSWWSYY, QGS. The CDR3 is 15 residues long. CDR3 DNA sequence: TGTGCTCTTGGGGACACGGCCTTCCTGACTTATAAACTCATCTTT. Translation: CALGDTAFLTYKLIF.

Only a few counts were recorded for this clone. The TCRdb record carries a much larger clone's protein, which differs from this DNA's translation at residue 19; a read error is the likely cause, and the protein listed here is the DNA translation. The chain couples TRDV1 to TRDJ1; 12 nucleotides match TRDD3. The CDR3 length is 25 residues. From germline, CDR1 is TSWWSYY and CDR2 QGS. Germline trimming cut 0 bases from V and 0 bases from J; bases unmatched to any gene: 26. CDR3: CALGELFHTLRFPGGYAGHTDKLIF. Written as DNA, the CDR3 is TGTGCTCTTGGGGAACTGTTTCACACTCTACGATTTCCTGGGGGATACGCGGGGCACACCGATAAACTCATCTTT.